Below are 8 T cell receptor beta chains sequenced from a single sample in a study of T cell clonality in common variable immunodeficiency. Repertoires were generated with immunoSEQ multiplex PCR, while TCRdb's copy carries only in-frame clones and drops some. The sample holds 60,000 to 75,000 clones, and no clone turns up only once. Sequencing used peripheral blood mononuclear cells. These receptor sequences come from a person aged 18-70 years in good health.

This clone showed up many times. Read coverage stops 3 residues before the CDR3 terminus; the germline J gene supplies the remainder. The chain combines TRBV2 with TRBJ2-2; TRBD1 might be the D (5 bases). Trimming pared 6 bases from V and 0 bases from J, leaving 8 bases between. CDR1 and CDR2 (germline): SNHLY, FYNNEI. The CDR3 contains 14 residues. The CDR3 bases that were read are TGTGCCAGCAGGGACACCCCGAACACCGGGGAG. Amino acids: CASRDTPNTGE. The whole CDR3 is CASRDTPNTGELFF.

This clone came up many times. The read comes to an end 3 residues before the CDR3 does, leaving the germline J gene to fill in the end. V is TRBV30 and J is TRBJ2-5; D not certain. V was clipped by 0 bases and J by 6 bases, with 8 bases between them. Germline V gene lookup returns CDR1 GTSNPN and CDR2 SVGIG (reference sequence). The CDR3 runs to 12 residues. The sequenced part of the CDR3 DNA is TGTGCCTGGAGTGTAATCTCTCAGACC. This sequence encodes CAWSVISQT. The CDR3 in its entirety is CAWSVISQTQYF.

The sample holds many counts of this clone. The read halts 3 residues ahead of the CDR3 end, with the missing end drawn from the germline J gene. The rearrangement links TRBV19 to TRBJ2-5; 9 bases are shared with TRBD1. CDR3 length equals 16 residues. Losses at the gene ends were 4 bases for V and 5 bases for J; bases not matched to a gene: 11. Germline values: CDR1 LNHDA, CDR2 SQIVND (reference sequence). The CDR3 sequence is CASSTIPDRGRETQYF. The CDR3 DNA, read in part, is TGTGCCAGTAGTACCATCCCGGACAGGGGAAGGGAGACC.

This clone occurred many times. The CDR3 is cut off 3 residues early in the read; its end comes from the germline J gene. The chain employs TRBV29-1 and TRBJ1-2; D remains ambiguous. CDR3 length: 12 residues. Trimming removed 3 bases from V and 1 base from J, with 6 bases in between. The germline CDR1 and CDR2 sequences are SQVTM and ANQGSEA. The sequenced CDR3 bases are TGCAGCGTTGATGCGGTTAACTATGGC. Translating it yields CSVDAVNYG. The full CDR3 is CSVDAVNYGYTF.

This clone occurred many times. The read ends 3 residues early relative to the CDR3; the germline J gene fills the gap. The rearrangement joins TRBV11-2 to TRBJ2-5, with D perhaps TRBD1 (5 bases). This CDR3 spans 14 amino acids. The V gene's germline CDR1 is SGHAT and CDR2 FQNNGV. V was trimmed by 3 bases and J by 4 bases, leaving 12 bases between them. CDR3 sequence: CASSFNAGRETQYF. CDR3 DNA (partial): TGTGCCAGCAGCTTCAACGCAGGGCGAGAGACC.

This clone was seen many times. The sequenced CDR3 bases are TGTGCCAGCTCGCTAAACACCGGGACTACCAAGCCTGAG. Its protein is CASSLNTGTTKPE. The whole CDR3 region reads CASSLNTGTTKPEQFF. This chain uses TRBV18 with TRBJ2-1; TRBD2 matches at 7 bases. The sequenced fragment ends 3 residues before the CDR3 boundary, so the rest is inferred from the germline J gene. From germline, CDR1 is KGHSH and CDR2 LQKENI. V trimming: 6 bases; J trimming: 9 bases; junction bases outside the gene matches: 17. This CDR3 region has 16 residues.

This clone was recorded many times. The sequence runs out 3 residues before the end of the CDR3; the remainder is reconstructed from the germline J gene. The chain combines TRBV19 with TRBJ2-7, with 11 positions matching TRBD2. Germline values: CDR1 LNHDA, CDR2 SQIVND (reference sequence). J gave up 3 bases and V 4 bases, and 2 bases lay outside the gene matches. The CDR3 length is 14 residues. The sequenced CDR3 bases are TGTGCCAGTAGTAGGCTAGCGGGAGGCTACGAG. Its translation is CASSRLAGGYE. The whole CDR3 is CASSRLAGGYEQYF.

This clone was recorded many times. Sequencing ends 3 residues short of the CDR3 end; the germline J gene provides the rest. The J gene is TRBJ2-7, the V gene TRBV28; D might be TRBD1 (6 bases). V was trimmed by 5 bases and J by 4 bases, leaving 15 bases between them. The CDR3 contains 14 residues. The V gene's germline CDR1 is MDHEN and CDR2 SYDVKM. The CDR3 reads CASSLHRAAYEQYF. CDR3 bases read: TGTGCCAGCAGTCTTCACAGGGCCGCTTACGAG.